These T cell receptor beta chains were read from a single sample in a study of T cells after yellow fever vaccination. MiXCR was run by TCRdb on the 5' RACE reads, yielding one entry per CDR3 protein. The table shows under 550,000 distinct CDR3 sequences, with 20% to 25% occurring only once. This specimen consisted of PBMCs, obtained 21 days after the first yellow fever vaccination. These receptors were obtained from a man aged 18 to 29 who received the YFV17D yellow fever vaccine. Each CDR3 is given with its conserved first and last residue. Each record gives: clone size, J gene, D gene, V gene, CDR3 DNA, CDR3 protein. The D gene is left open where the match is weak. Size values are once, few and many counts, or a class for expanded clones, and some rows have none.

few,TRBJ1-1,.,TRBV2,TGTGCCAGCATCTCCCCCAGGGGAGGGACTGAAGCTTTCTTT,CASISPRGGTEAFF
.,TRBJ2-5,.,TRBV5-4,TGTGCCAGCAGTTCGGGCCCGGATGGGGAGACCCAGTACTTC,CASSSGPDGETQYF
few,TRBJ1-5,.,TRBV12-3/TRBV12-4,TGTGCCAGCAGCCTTGGGCGCTTCAATCAGCCCCAGCATTTT,CASSLGRFNQPQHF
.,TRBJ2-1,TRBD2,TRBV20-1,TGCAGTGCTAGTTCAACTAGCGTTGATCATGAGCAGTTCTTC,CSASSTSVDHEQFF
.,TRBJ2-5,TRBD1,TRBV5-4,TGTGCCAGCAGACAAACAGGACAGGGAGGCCAAGAGACCCAGTACTTC,CASRQTGQGGQETQYF
.,TRBJ1-3,.,TRBV7-2,TGTGCCAGCAGCTTCACAGTAAGGGACACCATATATTTT,CASSFTVRDTIYF
.,TRBJ2-3,TRBD2,TRBV13,TGTGCCAGCAGCTCACCGGGACTAGCGGGGGGGCTGGATACGCAGTATTTT,CASSSPGLAGGLDTQYF
few,TRBJ1-1,TRBD1,TRBV7-9,TGTGCCAGCAGCTTCGCCGGGACAGGGAACACTGAAGCTTTCTTT,CASSFAGTGNTEAFF
.,TRBJ2-3,.,TRBV6-5,TGTGCCAGCAGGTCACTCGGGTCCCTAGGAGATACGCAGTATTTT,CASRSLGSLGDTQYF
few,TRBJ2-2,.,TRBV5-1,TGCGCCAGCAGCTTTCCGACAGATTACACCGGGGAGCTGTTTTTT,CASSFPTDYTGELFF
.,TRBJ2-3,.,TRBV7-2,TGTGCCAGCAGCTTAGAGCGGGCACGCACAGATACGCAGTATTTT,CASSLERARTDTQYF
.,TRBJ1-3,TRBD1,TRBV6-2/TRBV6-3,TGTGCCAGCAAGACAACAGGGGATGGAAACACCATATATTTT,CASKTTGDGNTIYF
.,TRBJ2-2,.,TRBV6-5,TGTGCCAGCAGTTACTCGATGGTCAGGGCCGCCGGGGAGCTGTTTTTT,CASSYSMVRAAGELFF
once,TRBJ2-5,TRBD1,TRBV12-3/TRBV12-4,TGTGCCAGCAGTGTCGGGACAGGGGGCGCCCGGTCAGAGACCCAGTACTTC,CASSVGTGGARSETQYF
.,TRBJ1-4,TRBD1,TRBV6-1,TGTGCCAGCAGCCGACACGACAGGGCCGAAAAACTGTTTTTT,CASSRHDRAEKLFF
few,TRBJ1-4,TRBD1,TRBV4-1,TGCGCCAGCAGCCGCGGGACAGGGAGGTTTGAAAAACTGTTTTTT,CASSRGTGRFEKLFF
few,TRBJ1-2,TRBD1,TRBV7-9,TGTGCCAGCAGCCAAGATGACAGGGCTAACTATGGCTACACCTTC,CASSQDDRANYGYTF
.,TRBJ2-1,TRBD1,TRBV7-3,TGTGCCAGCAGCTTAAATAGGGGACAGGAGCAGTTCTTC,CASSLNRGQEQFF
few,TRBJ2-1,TRBD2,TRBV5-1,TGCGCCAGCAGCCCCCGGACTAGCGGGGTTTACAATGAGCAGTTCTTC,CASSPRTSGVYNEQFF
few,TRBJ2-1,.,TRBV7-9,TGTGCCAGCAGCTTCGGTGGAACAACCTACAATGAGCAGTTCTTC,CASSFGGTTYNEQFF
.,TRBJ2-2,.,TRBV6-1,TGTGCCAGCAGCCCCGGGCGTGAGCACGGGGAGCTGTTTTTT,CASSPGREHGELFF
few,TRBJ2-7,.,TRBV12-3/TRBV12-4,TGTGCCAGCAGTTCCTTGGGGCACGAGCAGTACTTC,CASSSLGHEQYF
few,TRBJ2-5,TRBD2,TRBV4-2,TGTGCCAGCAGCCAAGATAGCGGGGGGGCTCGGGAGACCCAGTACTTC,CASSQDSGGARETQYF
few,TRBJ2-7,.,TRBV6-5,TGTGCCAGCAGTTACTTAGCCGGATACTCCTACGAGCAGTACTTC,CASSYLAGYSYEQYF
.,TRBJ2-3,.,TRBV7-2,TGTGCCAGCAGCTTAGGGGGCGGGGGCGCATTCCCAGATACGCAGTATTTT,CASSLGGGGAFPDTQYF
few,TRBJ1-1,.,TRBV5-1,TGCGCCAGCAGCTTGGGCTGGGTGACTGAAGCTTTCTTT,CASSLGWVTEAFF
.,TRBJ1-6,.,TRBV3-1,TGTGCCAGCAGCCAAGCCGCGGCGCCCCTCCACTTT,CASSQAAAPLHF
.,TRBJ1-2,TRBD1,TRBV12-3/TRBV12-4,TGTGCCAGCAGTTCCCCATTTCAGGGGGCTAAATATGGCTACACCTTC,CASSSPFQGAKYGYTF
few,TRBJ2-3,TRBD2,TRBV5-1,TGCGCCAGCAGCTTGGAGGCGTCGGGGGGAAGGGATACGCAGTATTTT,CASSLEASGGRDTQYF
.,TRBJ2-3,.,TRBV6-2/TRBV6-3,TGTGCCAGCAGTCTTCCGCAGGTCGGGGGCCCGGGAGATACGCAGTATTTT,CASSLPQVGGPGDTQYF
few,TRBJ2-5,.,TRBV6-1,TGTGCCAGCAGAGATGGGGTAGGCGAGACCCAGTACTTC,CASRDGVGETQYF
.,TRBJ1-2,.,TRBV16,TGTGCCAGCAGCCAGATCGGGGAGAATGGCTACACCTTC,CASSQIGENGYTF
few,TRBJ2-5,.,TRBV5-1,TGCGCCAGCAGCTTGGCCCTAACGTTAGCGGAACCATTTCAAGAGACCCAGTACTTC,CASSLALTLAEPFQETQYF
.,TRBJ1-3,.,TRBV10-3,TGTGCCATCAGTGATCCAACGGTTAGCTCTGGAAACACCATATATTTT,CAISDPTVSSGNTIYF
few,TRBJ2-7,.,TRBV19,TGTGCCAGTAGTAAACCAGGGACCGAGCAGTACTTC,CASSKPGTEQYF
few,TRBJ2-1,.,TRBV6-5,TGTGCCAGCAGTTACTCGATTCAGGAGGGCAATGAGCAGTTCTTC,CASSYSIQEGNEQFF
many,TRBJ1-1,.,TRBV7-8,TGTGCCAGCAGCTTCAGGGAAGGCGCTGAAGCTTTCTTT,CASSFREGAEAFF
.,TRBJ1-2,.,TRBV6-1,TGTGCCAGCAGTGAAGGCAGAGTCTATGGCTACACCTTC,CASSEGRVYGYTF
.,TRBJ2-7,TRBD2,TRBV25-1,TGTGCCAGCACTAGCGGGTTCTACGAGCAGTACTTC,CASTSGFYEQYF